The following is a T cell receptor (beta chain) sequence with its context. No antigen is known for it. No base quality information exists; no much larger clone differs at one position. Whole blood was collected in K2EDTA tubes by collaborating institutions according to the institutions' own protocols. For TCRbeta analysis, collaborator samples were shipped as frozen whole blood, as isolated PBMCs, or as DNA extracted from either sample type. This specimen belongs to a study of blood T cell repertoires in COVID-19 (dated by TCRdb to about 2020). Concerning the study at large: Samples from collaborators originated in the United States, Italy and Spain and spanned both the acute and convalescent phases of COVID-19. The prospective study material was composed of cDNA or gDNA derived from T cells, B-cell-depleted T cells, or PBMCs. Deeply sampled blood TCRbeta repertoires from subjects exposed to, actively infected with, or recovered from COVID-19 were included in the dataset. The repertoires were released in a freely available public database meant as a resource for research on the immune response to SARS-CoV-2. Samples were obtained from the ongoing ImmuneRACE study (first 160 participants) and from about 1,300 subjects provided by 6 global collaborators. A de-identified subject ID, COVID-19 status, age in years and sex were almost always included in the sample metadata. HLA class I and class II types, where available, came from metadata supplied by the sample provider rather than from assay-based typing. Beyond this particular receptor, the publication reports: The amount of clinical and demographic metadata varied by source and participant and was provided uncurated.

The germline V gene sets CDR1 to ENHRY and CDR2 to SYGVKD. Including the terminal cysteine and phenylalanine, the CDR3 comprises 12 residues. Left in the record is the CDR3 DNA by itself, 36 bases read in frame from the first base. V trim: 6 bases; J trim: 8 bases; unmatched bases: 5. TCRbeta CDR3 regions were amplified from genomic DNA by means of the immunoSEQ Assay, a bias-controlled multiplex PCR. In the source study's methods: The number of nucleated cells in each sample was estimated by amplification of reference gene primers within the assay. To quantify the absolute abundance of each unique TCRbeta CDR3 rearrangement, sequence reads were collapsed and filtered. For each sample, productive Simpson clonality was calculated by taking the square root of Simpson's diversity index across productive rearrangements. The table comes from immuneACCESS by way of TCRdb, which keeps in-frame sequences with V and J called. Part of the clones is missing from these tables; in studies checked, under half for an unresolved V gene and the rest for unknown reasons. Clone size and V and J calls were adopted from that table, with D and trimming inferred from the DNA. Recorded for this sample are about 140,000 clones; approximately 84% of them occurred a single time. Around 1.8% of the sample rests with the top ten.

Sequencing was performed on peripheral blood. The chain is assembled from TRBV10-3 and TRBJ1-1, and TRBD1 matches 8 of the central bases. The receptor was isolated from a woman aged 60-70 years with acute or convalescent COVID-19. The DNA is TGTGCCATCAGGAGGGGGGACAGGGAAGCTTTCTTT. Translated, it gives CAIRRGDREAFF.